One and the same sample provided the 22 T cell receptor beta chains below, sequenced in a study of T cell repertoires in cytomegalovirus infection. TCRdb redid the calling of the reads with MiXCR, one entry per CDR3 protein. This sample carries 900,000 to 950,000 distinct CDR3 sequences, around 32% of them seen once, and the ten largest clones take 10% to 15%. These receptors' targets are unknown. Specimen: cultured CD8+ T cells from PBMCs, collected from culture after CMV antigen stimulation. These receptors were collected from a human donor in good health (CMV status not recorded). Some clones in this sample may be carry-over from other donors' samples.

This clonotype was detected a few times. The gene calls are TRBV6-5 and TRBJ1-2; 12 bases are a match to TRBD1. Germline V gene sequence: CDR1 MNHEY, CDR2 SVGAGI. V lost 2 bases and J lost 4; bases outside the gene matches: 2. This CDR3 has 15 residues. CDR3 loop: CASSYGTGGFYGYTF. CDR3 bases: TGTGCCAGCAGTTACGGGACAGGGGGCTTCTATGGCTACACCTTC.

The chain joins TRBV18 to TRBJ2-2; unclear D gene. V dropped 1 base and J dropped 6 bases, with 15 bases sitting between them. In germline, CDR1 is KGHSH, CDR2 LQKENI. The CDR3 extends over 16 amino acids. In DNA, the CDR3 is TGTGCCAGCTCACCACTCGACCCGACCATGGCCGGGGAGCTGTTTTTT. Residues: CASSPLDPTMAGELFF.

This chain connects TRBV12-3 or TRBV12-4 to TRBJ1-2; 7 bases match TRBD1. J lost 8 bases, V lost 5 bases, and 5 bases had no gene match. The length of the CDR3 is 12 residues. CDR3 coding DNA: TGTGCCAGCAGTGCGACAGGGTTCGGCTACACCTTC. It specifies CASSATGFGYTF.

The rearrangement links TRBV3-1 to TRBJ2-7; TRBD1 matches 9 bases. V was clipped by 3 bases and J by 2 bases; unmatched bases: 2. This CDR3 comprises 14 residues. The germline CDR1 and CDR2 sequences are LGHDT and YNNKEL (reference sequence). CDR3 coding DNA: TGTGCCAGCAGCCAGGGACAGGGAACCTACGAGCAGTACTTC. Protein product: CASSQGQGTYEQYF.

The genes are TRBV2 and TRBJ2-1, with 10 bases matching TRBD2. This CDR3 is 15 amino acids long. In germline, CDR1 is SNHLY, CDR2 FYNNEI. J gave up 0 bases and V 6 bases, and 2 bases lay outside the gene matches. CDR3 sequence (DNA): TGTGCCAGCAGGCAGCGGGGGGGCTCCTACAATGAGCAGTTCTTC. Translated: CASRQRGGSYNEQFF.

The CDR3 loop is CASSPRGRMDEQFF. CDR3 sequence (DNA): TGTGCCAGCAGCCCCAGGGGGCGAATGGATGAGCAGTTCTTC. The rearrangement uses TRBV14 and TRBJ2-1, with 8 nucleotides matching TRBD1. V shed 4 bases and J 8 bases; nucleotides not matched to a gene: 7. The CDR3 is made up of 14 amino acids. The germline V gene encodes CDR1 SGHDN and CDR2 FVKESK.

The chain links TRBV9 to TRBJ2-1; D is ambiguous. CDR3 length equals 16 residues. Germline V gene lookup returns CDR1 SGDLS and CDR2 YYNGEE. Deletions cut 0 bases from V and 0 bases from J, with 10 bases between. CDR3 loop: CASSVGVGSSYNEQFF. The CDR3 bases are TGTGCCAGCAGCGTAGGGGTAGGGTCCTCCTACAATGAGCAGTTCTTC.

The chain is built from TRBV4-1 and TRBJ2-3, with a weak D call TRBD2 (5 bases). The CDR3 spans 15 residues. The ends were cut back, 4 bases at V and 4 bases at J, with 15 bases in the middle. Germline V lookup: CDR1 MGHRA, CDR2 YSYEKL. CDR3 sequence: CASSPPAGVADTQYF. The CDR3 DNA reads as TGCGCCAGCAGCCCTCCCGCCGGGGTGGCAGATACGCAGTATTTT.

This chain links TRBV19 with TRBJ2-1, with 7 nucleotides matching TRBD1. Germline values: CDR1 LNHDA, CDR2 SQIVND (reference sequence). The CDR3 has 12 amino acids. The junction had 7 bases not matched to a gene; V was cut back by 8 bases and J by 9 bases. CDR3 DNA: TGTGCCAGTCCCCTCCCAGGGGGTGAGCAGTTCTTC. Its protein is CASPLPGGEQFF.

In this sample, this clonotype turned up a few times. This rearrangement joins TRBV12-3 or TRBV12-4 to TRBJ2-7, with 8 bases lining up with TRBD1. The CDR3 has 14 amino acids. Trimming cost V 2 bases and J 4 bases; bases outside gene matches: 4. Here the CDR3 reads CASSLNDRGYEQYV. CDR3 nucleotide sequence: TGTGCCAGCAGTTTAAATGACAGGGGTTACGAGCAGTACGTC.

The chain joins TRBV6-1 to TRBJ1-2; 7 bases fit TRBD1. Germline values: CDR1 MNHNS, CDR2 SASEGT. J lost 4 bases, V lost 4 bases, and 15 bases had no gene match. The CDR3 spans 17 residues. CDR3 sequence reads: CASSVRDSLRIGYGYTF. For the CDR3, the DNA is TGTGCCAGCAGTGTCCGGGACAGCCTTCGTATCGGCTATGGCTACACCTTC.

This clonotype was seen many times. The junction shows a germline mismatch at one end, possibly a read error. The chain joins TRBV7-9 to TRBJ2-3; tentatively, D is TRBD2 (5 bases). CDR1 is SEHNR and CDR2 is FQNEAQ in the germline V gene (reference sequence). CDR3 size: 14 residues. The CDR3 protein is CASSLEGATDTQYF. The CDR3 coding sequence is TGTGCCAGCAGTTTAGAGGGTGCCACAGATACGCAGTATTTT.

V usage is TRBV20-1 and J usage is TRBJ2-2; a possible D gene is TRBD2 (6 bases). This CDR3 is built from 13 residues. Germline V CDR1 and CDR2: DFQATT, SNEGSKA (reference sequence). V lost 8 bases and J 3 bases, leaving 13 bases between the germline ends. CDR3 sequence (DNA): TGCAGTTCCTGGGACTCTTACACCGGGGAGCTGTTTTTT. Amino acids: CSSWDSYTGELFF.

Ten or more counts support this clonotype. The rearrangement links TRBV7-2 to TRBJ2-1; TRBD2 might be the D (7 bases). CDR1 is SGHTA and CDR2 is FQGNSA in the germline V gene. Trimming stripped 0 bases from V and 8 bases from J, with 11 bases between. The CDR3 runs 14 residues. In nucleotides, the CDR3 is TGTGCCAGCAGCTTAGCGGGGGGGCCCGATGAGCAGTTCTTC. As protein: CASSLAGGPDEQFF.

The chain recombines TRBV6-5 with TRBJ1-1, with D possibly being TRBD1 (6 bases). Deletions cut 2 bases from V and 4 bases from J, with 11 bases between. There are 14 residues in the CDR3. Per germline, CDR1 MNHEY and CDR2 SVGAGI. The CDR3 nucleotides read TGTGCCAGCAGTTACGGGGGGGCGCGCACTGAAGCTTTCTTT. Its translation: CASSYGGARTEAFF.

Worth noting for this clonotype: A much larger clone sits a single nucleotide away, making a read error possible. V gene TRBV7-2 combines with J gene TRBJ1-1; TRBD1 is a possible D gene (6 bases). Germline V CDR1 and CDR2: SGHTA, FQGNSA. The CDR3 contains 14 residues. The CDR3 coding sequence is TGTGTCAGCAGCTTAGCGTTCAGGGGCACTGAAGCTTTCTTT. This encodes CVSSLAFRGTEAFF.

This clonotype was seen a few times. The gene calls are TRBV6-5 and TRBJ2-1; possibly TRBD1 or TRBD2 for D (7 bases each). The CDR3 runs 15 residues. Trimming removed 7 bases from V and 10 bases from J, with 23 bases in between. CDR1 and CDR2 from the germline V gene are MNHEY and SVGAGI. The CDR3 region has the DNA TGTGCCAGCACCACCCGGGGAGGGGGCTCCCTCGAGCAGTTCTTC. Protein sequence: CASTTRGGGSLEQFF.

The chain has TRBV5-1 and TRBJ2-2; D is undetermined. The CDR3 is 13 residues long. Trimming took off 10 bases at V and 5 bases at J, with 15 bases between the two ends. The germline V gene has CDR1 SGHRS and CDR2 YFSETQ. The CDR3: CARRPPQTGELFF. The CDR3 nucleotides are TGCGCCCGTAGGCCCCCCCAAACCGGGGAGCTGTTTTTT.

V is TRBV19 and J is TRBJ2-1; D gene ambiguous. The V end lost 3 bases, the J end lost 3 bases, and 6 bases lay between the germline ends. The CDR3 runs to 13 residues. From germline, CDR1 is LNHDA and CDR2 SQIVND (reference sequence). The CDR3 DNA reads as TGTGCCAGTAGTATCACAGACTACAATGAGCAGTTCTTC. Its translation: CASSITDYNEQFF.

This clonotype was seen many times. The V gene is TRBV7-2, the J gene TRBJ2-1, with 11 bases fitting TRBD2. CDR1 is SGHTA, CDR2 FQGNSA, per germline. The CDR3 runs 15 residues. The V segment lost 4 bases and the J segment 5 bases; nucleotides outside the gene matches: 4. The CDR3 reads CASSSVAGGHNEQFF. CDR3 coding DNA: TGTGCCAGCAGCTCAGTAGCGGGGGGGCACAATGAGCAGTTCTTC.

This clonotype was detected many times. CDR3 sequence (DNA): TGTGCCAGCTCACCAGGTCTCAACTCCTACGAGCAGTACTTC. It translates to CASSPGLNSYEQYF. The V and J genes are TRBV18 and TRBJ2-7; no definite D call. Trimming removed 2 bases from V and 0 bases from J, with 8 bases in between. Germline V gives CDR1 KGHSH, CDR2 LQKENI. CDR3 length equals 14 residues.

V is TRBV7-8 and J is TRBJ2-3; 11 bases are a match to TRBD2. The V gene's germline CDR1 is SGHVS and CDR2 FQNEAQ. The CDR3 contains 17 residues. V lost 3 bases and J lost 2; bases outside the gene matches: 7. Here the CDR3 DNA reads TGTGCCAGCAGCTTCGAACTAGCGGGGGACTACACAGATACGCAGTATTTT. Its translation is CASSFELAGDYTDTQYF.